The T cell receptor beta chain under discussion was sequenced for a study of blood T cell repertoires in COVID-19. The assay was immunoSEQ multiplex PCR, and TCRdb's table has in-frame clones only and misses some. The sample contains about 32,000 clones, roughly 91% of which appear only once. The clonotype comes from a man in his 60s with active COVID-19. Sequencing was performed on peripheral blood.

This CDR3 reads CASSLGGGWADTQYF. CDR3 in DNA: TGTGCCAGCAGCTTGGGGGGGGGCTGGGCAGATACGCAGTATTTT. V is TRBV7-8 and J is TRBJ2-3; TRBD2 is a possible D gene (7 bases). CDR3 size: 15 residues. Germline-derived CDR1 and CDR2 are SGHVS and FQNEAQ. V was shortened by 3 bases and J by 4 bases, with 14 bases between the two germline ends. The full variable domain, in which reference TRBV7-8 and TRBJ2-3 provide the parts outside the CDR3, is GAGVSQSPRYKVAKRGQDVALRCDPISGHVSLFWYQQALGQGPEFLTYFQNEAQLDKSGLPSDRFFAERPEGSVSTLKIQRTQQEDSAVYLCASSLGGGWADTQYFGPGTRLTVL.